Below, 26 T cell receptor beta chains from the same sample are listed, as sequenced in a study of blood T cell repertoires in COVID-19. Sequencing used immunoSEQ multiplex PCR; TCRdb keeps in-frame clones, though not all of them. The table lists 150,000 to 200,000 clones, 80% to 85% of them singletons. Source material: PBMCs or T cells enriched from blood (not recorded which). Every receptor here comes from a middle-aged man who had recovered from COVID-19.

This clone was detected only a few times. CDR3 residues: CASIQRAGALNTEAFF. The CDR3 nucleotides read TGTGCCAGCATCCAGAGGGCAGGGGCCTTGAACACTGAAGCTTTCTTT. The chain uses TRBV2 and TRBJ1-1, with a possible D match to TRBD1 (6 bases). Germline CDR1 reads SNHLY; CDR2 reads FYNNEI. The CDR3 spans 16 residues. The V end lost 7 bases, the J end lost 0 bases, and 18 bases lay between the germline ends.

The chain couples TRBV28 to TRBJ2-1; the match to TRBD1 covers 8 bases. Per germline, CDR1 MDHEN and CDR2 SYDVKM. The length of the CDR3 is 16 residues. Germline trimming cut 7 bases from V and 0 bases from J; bases unmatched to any gene: 8. CDR3 amino acids: CASTGQGRSSYNEQFF. The CDR3 DNA sequence: TGTGCCAGCACTGGACAGGGTAGGAGCTCCTACAATGAGCAGTTCTTC. Variable domain in full (rest from reference TRBV28 and TRBJ2-1): DVKVTQSSRYLVKRTGEKVFLECVQDMDHENMFWYRQDPGLGLRLIYFSYDVKMKEKGDIPEGYSVSREKKERFSLILESASTNQTSMYLCASTGQGRSSYNEQFFGPGTRLTVL.

J is TRBJ2-7 and V is TRBV28; D is unclear. Trimming left V 7 bases short and J 5 bases short, with 15 bases between. CDR3 length: 13 amino acids. Germline CDR1 MDHEN, CDR2 SYDVKM. The CDR3 spells CASTPPGIDEQYF. The CDR3 nucleotides read TGTGCCAGCACCCCCCCGGGTATCGACGAGCAGTACTTC.

This clone appeared a few times. The CDR3 spells CASTRQLNTEAFF. CDR3 nucleotides: TGTGCCAGCACCAGGCAGCTGAACACTGAAGCTTTCTTT. The V and J genes are TRBV12-3 or TRBV12-4 and TRBJ1-1; D is unresolved. With 7 bases removed from V and 0 bases from J, the gap between germline ends came to 9 bases. The CDR3 length is 13 residues.

The V and J genes are TRBV6-6 and TRBJ2-2; 9 positions agree with TRBD2. Germline trimming cut 5 bases from V and 1 base from J; bases unmatched to any gene: 2. The CDR3 covers 15 residues. The V gene's germline CDR1 is MNHNY and CDR2 SVGAGI (reference sequence). The CDR3 coding sequence is TGTGCCAGCAGTAATAGCGGGGGGAACACCGGGGAGCTGTTTTTT. Its translation: CASSNSGGNTGELFF.

The V and J genes are TRBV6-5 and TRBJ1-4; D is uncertain. The CDR3 sequence is 14 residues long. CDR1 and CDR2 (germline): MNHEY, SVGAGI. The germline V and J ends were trimmed by 5 bases and 7 bases, with 14 bases remaining between them. CDR3 sequence reads: CASSRHNLGEKLFF. In DNA, the CDR3 is TGTGCCAGCAGTAGACATAACTTGGGTGAAAAACTGTTTTTT.

The genes are TRBV14 and TRBJ1-4; D gene ambiguous. This CDR3 has 13 residues. Germline V lookup: CDR1 SGHDN, CDR2 FVKESK. The V end lost 0 bases, the J end lost 13 bases, and 12 bases lay between the germline ends. CDR3 in DNA: TGTGCCAGCAGCCAAGAAAGGCGGGGAAGACTGTTTTTT. Amino acids: CASSQERRGRLFF. Together with reference TRBV14 and TRBJ1-4, the CDR3 gives the full variable domain: EAGVTQFPSHSVIEKGQTVTLRCDPISGHDNLYWYRRVMGKEIKFLLHFVKESKQDESGMPNNRFLAERTGGTYSTLKVQPAELEDSGVYFCASSQERRGRLFFGSGTQLSVL.

This chain links TRBV5-1 with TRBJ1-2; 12 bases are a match to TRBD1. With 4 bases clipped from V and 4 bases from J, the junction kept 14 bases outside the gene matches. The CDR3 runs 18 residues. Germline V gene data show CDR1 as SGHRS and CDR2 as YFSETQ. The CDR3 sequence is CASSPTSGTGGEGYGYTF. The CDR3 coding sequence is TGCGCCAGCAGCCCCACCTCCGGGACAGGGGGCGAAGGCTATGGCTACACCTTC. The whole variable domain, filled in from reference TRBV5-1 and TRBJ1-2, reads KAGVTQTPRYLIKTRGQQVTLSCSPISGHRSVSWYQQTPGQGLQFLFEYFSETQRNKGNFPGRFSGRQFSNSRSEMNVSTLELGDSALYLCASSPTSGTGGEGYGYTFGSGTRLTVV.

This chain uses TRBV5-6 with TRBJ2-3; 7 positions match TRBD2. The ends lost 4 bases at V and 0 bases at J; junction bases unmatched: 5. Germline V gene lookup returns CDR1 SGHDT and CDR2 YYEEEE. The length of the CDR3 is 15 residues. The CDR3 is CASSGRDSSTDTQYF. The CDR3 nucleotides are TGTGCCAGCAGCGGGAGGGACTCTAGCACAGATACGCAGTATTTT.

The chain links TRBV19 to TRBJ2-1, with D maybe TRBD2 (6 bases). Trimming removed 9 bases from V and 7 bases from J, with 16 bases in between. The germline gives CDR1 LNHDA, CDR2 SQIVND (reference sequence). CDR3 size: 13 residues. Here the CDR3 DNA reads TGTGCCAGCAATGGTCGGGGGAGGAATGAGCAGTTCTTC. Residues: CASNGRGRNEQFF.

This chain connects TRBV3-1 (or the pseudogene TRBV3-2) to TRBJ1-2, with a possible D match to TRBD1 (6 bases). This CDR3 is built from 14 residues. V lost 0 bases and J 6 bases, leaving 11 bases between the germline ends. Germline CDR1 LGHDT, CDR2 YNNKEL (reference sequence). Here the CDR3 reads CASSQDWGGDGYTF. In DNA form, the CDR3 reads TGTGCCAGCAGCCAAGATTGGGGGGGCGATGGCTACACCTTC.

The sample holds a few counts of this clone. The J gene is TRBJ1-2, the V gene TRBV6-6; 9 bases align to TRBD1. The germline V gene has CDR1 MNHNY and CDR2 SVGAGI (reference sequence). V was pared by 8 bases and J by 6 bases, with 7 bases of the junction left unmatched. The CDR3 extends over 13 amino acids. The CDR3 region is CASHPGQGHGYTF. The CDR3 nucleotides read TGTGCCAGCCATCCGGGACAGGGACATGGCTACACCTTC.

The chain couples TRBV3-1 (or the pseudogene TRBV3-2) to TRBJ1-2, with D hard to call. V was shortened by 1 base and J by 8 bases, with 11 bases between the two germline ends. The CDR3 has 13 residues. Per germline, CDR1 LGHDT and CDR2 YNNKEL (reference sequence). CDR3 bases: TGTGCCAGCAGCCAAGGGAGCTTCTTAGGCTACACCTTC. Translation gives CASSQGSFLGYTF.

V is TRBV4-1 and J is TRBJ2-1; weak D call: TRBD2 (5 bases). Trimming stripped 1 base from V and 5 bases from J, with 15 bases between. Germline V gives CDR1 MGHRA, CDR2 YSYEKL. The CDR3 covers 16 residues. The CDR3 spells CASSQGLRGRNNEQFF. CDR3 sequence (DNA): TGCGCCAGCAGCCAAGGTCTCCGGGGTCGGAACAATGAGCAGTTCTTC.

The rearrangement uses TRBV18 and TRBJ1-5; no definite D call. The CDR3 spans 14 residues. Germline CDR1 and CDR2: KGHSH and LQKENI. The V gene lost 3 bases and the J gene lost 1 base, with 7 bases spanning the gap. The CDR3 DNA sequence: TGTGCCAGCTCACCTCTCCAGAGCAATCAGCCCCAGCATTTT. The encoded protein is CASSPLQSNQPQHF.

V is TRBV7-2 and J is TRBJ2-3; 8 positions match TRBD1. V was clipped by 2 bases and J by 5 bases; unmatched bases: 9. Germline CDR1 is SGHTA and CDR2 is FQGNSA. The CDR3 runs 16 residues. CDR3 amino acids: CASSLIGTGRGDTQYF. DNA for the CDR3: TGTGCCAGCAGCTTAATTGGGACAGGTCGGGGAGATACGCAGTATTTT.

This clone was recorded at least ten times. The V and J genes are TRBV6-4 and TRBJ1-1; weak D call: TRBD1 (5 bases). CDR1 is MRHNA, CDR2 SNTAGT, per germline. V was cut by 6 bases and J by 1 base, with 15 bases left in between. The CDR3 runs 15 residues. The CDR3 sequence is CASSTDGTANTEAFF. The CDR3 DNA is TGTGCCAGCAGCACGGACGGGACTGCGAACACTGAAGCTTTCTTT.

This clone is a singleton in its sample. A junction boundary mismatches the germline segment, possibly from a read error. V gene TRBV7-9 combines with J gene TRBJ2-5; D unresolved. CDR3 length: 12 amino acids. Germline lookup yields CDR1 SEHNR and CDR2 FQNEAQ (reference sequence). This CDR3 is CASSLNQETQYF. The CDR3 region has the DNA TGTGCCAGCAGCTTGAACCAGGAGACCCAGTACTTC.

V and J are TRBV18 and TRBJ2-7; D possibly corresponds to TRBD2 (6 bases). CDR1 is KGHSH, CDR2 LQKENI, per germline. V was clipped by 2 bases and J by 3 bases, with 11 bases between them. The CDR3 has 14 amino acids. Written as DNA, the CDR3 is TGTGCCAGCTCACCAACCGCGGACTACTACGAGCAGTACTTC. Residues: CASSPTADYYEQYF.

This chain uses TRBV27 with TRBJ1-1, with D perhaps TRBD1 (6 bases). Germline CDR1 MNHEY, CDR2 SMNVEV (reference sequence). The CDR3 length is 15 residues. Between the trimmed V and J ends, which lost 6 bases and 3 bases, there was a span of 17 bases. The CDR3 sequence is CASRRLQGIYTEAFF. The CDR3 bases are TGTGCCAGCAGACGACTTCAGGGGATTTACACTGAAGCTTTCTTT.

The chain uses TRBV7-9 and TRBJ2-5; 9 nucleotides agree with TRBD2. This CDR3 is built from 15 residues. Trimming removed 4 bases from V and 3 bases from J; junction bases left unmatched: 6. The germline gives CDR1 SEHNR, CDR2 FQNEAQ (reference sequence). The CDR3 DNA sequence: TGTGCCAGCAGCTCCCTCTTAGCGGGGGAAGAGACCCAGTACTTC. This encodes CASSSLLAGEETQYF.

The chain links TRBV6-5 to TRBJ1-2; D is unresolved. Per germline, CDR1 MNHEY and CDR2 SVGAGI. Between the trimmed V and J ends, which lost 7 bases and 3 bases, there was a span of 12 bases. This CDR3 has 13 residues. The CDR3 is CASTREGYYGYTF. The CDR3 bases are TGTGCCAGCACCCGGGAAGGCTACTATGGCTACACCTTC.

The chain combines TRBV24-1 with TRBJ1-4; D ambiguous. Trimming cost V 2 bases and J 15 bases, with 15 bases left between them. This CDR3 contains 13 residues. CDR1 and CDR2 from the germline V gene are KGHDR and SFDVKD. CDR3 protein: CATSDSAGLVMFF. In DNA form, the CDR3 reads TGTGCCACCAGTGATTCCGCAGGCCTGGTGATGTTTTTT.

This clone was seen only once. V gene TRBV2 combines with J gene TRBJ1-6; 7 bases fit TRBD1. CDR3 size: 15 residues. V was clipped by 1 base and J by 10 bases; unmatched bases: 7. Per germline, CDR1 SNHLY and CDR2 FYNNEI. This chain's CDR3 is CASSEDQGGNSPLHF. CDR3 coding DNA: TGTGCCAGCAGTGAAGATCAAGGGGGCAACTCACCCCTCCACTTT.

The genes are TRBV7-9 and TRBJ1-1; D gene unclear. This CDR3 is built from 16 residues. Germline V gene data show CDR1 as SEHNR and CDR2 as FQNEAQ (reference sequence). Between the trimmed V and J ends, which lost 4 bases and 0 bases, there was a span of 15 bases. In DNA form, the CDR3 reads TGTGCCAGCAGCTCCACCATGCCGGCGGTGAACACTGAAGCTTTCTTT. It specifies CASSSTMPAVNTEAFF.

The chain couples TRBV4-1 to TRBJ1-1, with a tentative D call TRBD1 (6 bases). The CDR3 length is 15 residues. CDR1 is MGHRA and CDR2 is YSYEKL in the germline V gene. V was clipped by 3 bases and J by 4 bases, with 15 bases between them. The CDR3 loop is CASSHGTGSGTEAFF. In DNA form, the CDR3 reads TGCGCCAGCAGCCATGGCACAGGGTCGGGCACTGAAGCTTTCTTT.